These 2 T cell receptor beta chains came from one sample sequenced in a study of T cell responses to AZD1222 COVID-19 vaccine. The method was immunoSEQ multiplex PCR; TCRdb's version includes in-frame clones alone and lacks a portion of them. The data hold roughly 120,000 clones, with around 85% observed a single time. Sequenced here: peripheral blood, sampled on day 0 of AZD1222 vaccination. Receptors originate from an adult in good health.

This chain uses TRBV24-1 with TRBJ2-7; possibly TRBD1 for D (7 bases). Trimming removed 4 bases at V and 6 bases at J, with 21 bases between. This CDR3 is 16 amino acids long. Germline CDR1 and CDR2: KGHDR and SFDVKD. CDR3 residues: CATSDPGRQGLTEQYF. In DNA, the CDR3 is TGTGCCACCAGTGACCCAGGGAGACAGGGACTCACCGAGCAGTACTTC.

The chain links TRBV19 to TRBJ2-3, with 8 bases aligning to TRBD1. There are 18 residues in the CDR3. V gave up 3 bases and J gave up 1 base; unmatched junction bases: 12. Germline V lookup: CDR1 LNHDA, CDR2 SQIVND (reference sequence). The CDR3 spells CASSISLRTGSRTDTQYF. CDR3 in DNA: TGTGCCAGTAGTATCTCACTCCGGACAGGGTCCCGCACAGATACGCAGTATTTT.